This paragraph reports one TCR beta chain. Its specificity is unknown. The CDR3 totals 19 residues. In germline, CDR1 is KGHDR, CDR2 SFDVKD. J lost 0 bases, V lost 3 bases, and 12 bases had no gene match. This entry is derived from a study of vaccination and CD4 T cells after COVID-19. Study in general: Taking of post-vaccine samples occurred a median 72 days after dose two (range 14 to 241). Cultures that served as controls received a CEFX pool, an HIV-1 Nef pool, or no peptide. Overlapping SARS-CoV-2, HCoV-NL63, HCoV-OC43 and HCoV-229E spike peptides stimulated the cells.

Sequenced with the Oncomine TCR Beta short-read assay was DNA taken from cultured CD4+ T cells. TCRdb processed the PCR reads anew with MiXCR; each CDR3 protein has one entry. The data contain roughly 23,000 distinct CDR3 sequences, more than 30% of them singletons. Time point of the sample: late sampling 161 to 241 days after vaccination in a few convalescent patients. The treatment was: approximately 9-day PBMC culture with coronavirus spike peptide pools or control peptides (ViraFEST assay). The chain recombines TRBV24-1 with TRBJ2-1; TRBD2 agrees at 8 bases. The material was CD4+ T cells from blood, cultured in vitro, obtained about 7 months after SARS-CoV-2 vaccination. The TCR sequence derives from a human donor who had recovered from COVID-19. The CDR3 sequence is CATSDPVITGRDSYNEQFF. CDR3 sequence (DNA): TGTGCCACCAGTGATCCCGTTATAACCGGGAGGGACTCCTACAATGAGCAGTTCTTC.